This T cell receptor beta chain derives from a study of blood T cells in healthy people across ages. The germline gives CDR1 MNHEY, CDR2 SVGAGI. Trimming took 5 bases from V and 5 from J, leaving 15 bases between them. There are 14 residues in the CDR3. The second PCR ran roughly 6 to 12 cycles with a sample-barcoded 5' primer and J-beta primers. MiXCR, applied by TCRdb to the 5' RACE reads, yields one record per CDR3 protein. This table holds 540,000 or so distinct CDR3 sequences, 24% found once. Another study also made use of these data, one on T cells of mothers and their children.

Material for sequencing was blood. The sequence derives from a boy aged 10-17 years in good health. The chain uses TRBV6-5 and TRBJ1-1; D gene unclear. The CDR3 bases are TGTGCCAGCAGTCAAAAACCGACTGGTACTGAAGCTTTCTTT. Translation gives CASSQKPTGTEAFF.